This T cell receptor beta chain emerged from a study of blood T cell repertoires in COVID-19. Study-level background: Some COVID-19 samples were acute and others convalescent; all came from the United States, Italy and Spain.

The CDR3 has 16 residues. With 4 bases removed from V and 0 bases from J, the gap between germline ends came to 15 bases. Germline CDR1 and CDR2: LGHDT and YNNKEL (reference sequence). Original methodology: Amplified reference gene primers provided the basis for estimating nucleated cell counts. TCRdb keeps only in-frame clones here, not all; method: immunoSEQ multiplex PCR. V, J and clone size are those of that table, while D and trimming were read from the DNA. This table holds some 180,000 clones, roughly 73% found once. Source material: peripheral blood. This sequence was found in a woman older than 75 with active or convalescent COVID-19. The chain combines TRBV3-1 (or the pseudogene TRBV3-2) with TRBJ1-1; D is perhaps TRBD1 (6 bases). The CDR3 nucleotides read TGTGCCAGCAGCCCGGGGGGGCGGTCCTTGAACACTGAAGCTTTCTTT. Protein product: CASSPGGRSLNTEAFF.